A single sample gave rise to the 30 T cell receptor beta chains below, sequenced in a study of cytomegalovirus exposure and HLA in healthy donors. The PCR employed 60 Vbeta primers together with 13 Jbeta primers. The repertoire was sequenced with immunoSEQ multiplex PCR; TCRdb's copy has only in-frame clones and lacks some. The sample lists under 200,000 clones, roughly 85% occurring once. The sequenced sample was PBMCs. The receptors derive from a male donor in good health and CMV-seropositive.

Only one count was recorded for this clone. This chain uses TRBV12-5 with TRBJ2-1, with D perhaps TRBD1 (6 bases). CDR3 length: 16 residues. V gave up 0 bases and J gave up 6 bases, with 15 bases separating them. Germline-derived CDR1 and CDR2 are LGHNT and FRNRAP. CDR3 in DNA: TGTGCTAGTGGTTTGGTACTGCAAAGGGGGATCAATGAGCAGTTCTTC. It codes for CASGLVLQRGINEQFF.

The CDR3, as DNA: TGTGCCAGCAAGGGAAGCAGGGTGGGGCTCCCGGGCTCTGGGGCCAACGTCCTGACTTTC. This sequence encodes CASKGSRVGLPGSGANVLTF. The chain links TRBV9 to TRBJ2-6; weak D call: TRBD1 (5 bases). V dropped 6 bases and J dropped 0 bases, with 25 bases sitting between them. This CDR3 comprises 20 residues. Germline CDR1 and CDR2: SGDLS and YYNGEE.

This chain links TRBV27 with TRBJ2-7; a possible D gene is TRBD1 (6 bases). This CDR3 region has 16 residues. The V and J ends lost 4 bases and 3 bases respectively, with 19 bases between them. CDR1 is MNHEY and CDR2 is SMNVEV in the germline V gene (reference sequence). The CDR3 DNA follows: TGTGCCAGCAGTTCCCCCCCAGGACAGATCAACTACGAGCAGTACTTC. Translation: CASSSPPGQINYEQYF.

V gene TRBV18 combines with J gene TRBJ1-2; 8 bases agree with TRBD1. J was trimmed by 8 bases and V by 4 bases; bases with no gene match: 6. Germline CDR1 KGHSH, CDR2 LQKENI. This CDR3 region has 13 residues. The CDR3 nucleotides read TGTGCCAGCTCACAGGGACAGGATGGAGGCTACACCTTC. It yields the protein CASSQGQDGGYTF.

V usage is TRBV15 and J usage is TRBJ1-5; 7 nucleotides align to TRBD1. CDR3 length: 15 amino acids. Germline loops: CDR1 LNHNV, CDR2 YYDKDF (reference sequence). V dropped 1 base and J dropped 4; count of bases not matched to a gene: 4. This chain's CDR3 is CATSRVGQANQPQHF. The CDR3 region has the DNA TGTGCCACCAGCAGAGTCGGACAGGCAAATCAGCCCCAGCATTTT. Variable domain in full (rest from reference TRBV15 and TRBJ1-5): DAMVIQNPRYQVTQFGKPVTLSCSQTLNHNVMYWYQQKSSQAPKLLFHYYDKDFNNEADTPDNFQSRRPNTSFCFLDIRSPGLGDTAMYLCATSRVGQANQPQHFGDGTRLSIL.

This clone was seen only a few times. The V gene is TRBV18, the J gene TRBJ2-4, with 12 nucleotides matching TRBD1. Germline CDR1 and CDR2: KGHSH and LQKENI. This CDR3 spans 16 amino acids. The J segment lost 7 bases and the V segment lost 0 bases, leaving 4 bases of the junction unmatched. The CDR3 nucleotides are TGTGCCAGCTCACCACCGGGACAGGGGGCATGGAACATTCAGTACTTC. This gives the protein CASSPPGQGAWNIQYF.

This chain connects TRBV27 to TRBJ2-5, with 7 positions matching TRBD2. The DNA matches TRBJ2-7 better at its end, which makes the J call doubtful. Germline CDR1 MNHEY, CDR2 SMNVEV (reference sequence). The CDR3 spans 18 residues. The CDR3 DNA is TGTGCCAGCAGGGGGACTATTCGGCGGGCAGTACGATCCTACGAGCAGTACTTC. Its translation: CASRGTIRRAVRSYEQYF.

V gene TRBV29-1 combines with J gene TRBJ1-2; D ambiguous. V was trimmed by 7 bases and J by 0 bases, leaving 15 bases between them. The CDR3 spans 14 residues. Germline V gives CDR1 SQVTM, CDR2 ANQGSEA. The CDR3 loop reads CSAIVETANYGYTF. In DNA form, the CDR3 reads TGCAGCGCAATAGTCGAAACGGCTAACTATGGCTACACCTTC.

The chain uses TRBV25-1 and TRBJ2-1; 9 nucleotides align to TRBD1. This CDR3 has 18 amino acids. V lost 3 bases to trimming and J lost 1 base; unmatched junction nucleotides: 10. Germline V lookup: CDR1 MGHDK, CDR2 SYGVNS. In nucleotides, the CDR3 is TGTGCCAGCAGTGACAGACAGGGGGAGTTACTATCCTACAATGAGCAGTTCTTC. It encodes CASSDRQGELLSYNEQFF.

This chain connects TRBV11-2 to TRBJ2-2; 9 bases match TRBD2. This CDR3 region has 16 residues. With 1 base clipped from V and 3 bases from J, the junction kept 3 bases outside the gene matches. The germline V gene has CDR1 SGHAT and CDR2 FQNNGV. CDR3 sequence reads: CASSLGSGGHTGELFF. The CDR3 region has the DNA TGTGCCAGCAGCTTAGGTAGCGGGGGACACACCGGGGAGCTGTTTTTT.

The J gene is TRBJ2-7, the V gene TRBV9; TRBD2 is a possible D gene (6 bases). V shed 0 bases and J shed 2 bases, with 9 bases lying between them. The CDR3 runs to 14 residues. CDR1 SGDLS and CDR2 YYNGEE come from the germline V gene. The CDR3 sequence is CASSVGGDTYEQYF. CDR3 in DNA: TGTGCCAGCAGCGTAGGCGGGGATACCTACGAGCAGTACTTC.

The chain couples TRBV28 to TRBJ2-7; D possibly corresponds to TRBD2 (5 bases). This CDR3 is built from 14 residues. Germline values: CDR1 MDHEN, CDR2 SYDVKM. Trimming took 7 bases from V and 7 from J, leaving 20 bases between them. CDR3 loop: CASTQRAPGWEQYF. The CDR3 bases are TGTGCCAGCACCCAGAGGGCCCCCGGGTGGGAGCAGTACTTC.

This clone turned up a few times. The genes are TRBV27 and TRBJ1-1; TRBD1 might be the D (5 bases). V was clipped by 1 base and J by 6 bases, with 9 bases between them. CDR3 length: 13 residues. Per germline, CDR1 MNHEY and CDR2 SMNVEV (reference sequence). CDR3 sequence (DNA): TGTGCCAGCAGTTTATTCCAGGGTTCTGAAGCTTTCTTT. The encoded protein is CASSLFQGSEAFF.

As concerns this clone: The junction and the germline gene differ at one end; a read error may be behind it. This chain joins TRBV28 and TRBJ2-4, with a weak D call TRBD2 (5 bases). The CDR3 has 12 residues. The germline V gene has CDR1 MDHEN and CDR2 SYDVKM. The CDR3 coding sequence is TGTGCCTGTTCGCTAGCCAAAAACAGTCAGTACTTC. It specifies CACSLAKNSQYF. Supplemented by reference TRBV28 and TRBJ2-4, the full variable domain reads DVKVTQSSRYLVKRTGEKVFLECVQDMDHENMFWYRQDPGLGLRLIYFSYDVKMKEKGDIPEGYSVSREKKERFSLILESASTNQTSMYLCACSLAKNSQYFGAGTRLSVL.

The chain recombines TRBV11-3 with TRBJ1-2; 8 positions agree with TRBD1. CDR3 size: 15 residues. V shed 5 bases, J shed 5 bases, and the junction held 10 bases outside the gene matches. CDR1 is SGHNT and CDR2 is YENEEA in the germline V gene. In nucleotides, the CDR3 is TGTGCCAGCAGCCACCCCAGGGGGCGTAGGTATGGCTACACCTTC. This gives the protein CASSHPRGRRYGYTF.

This chain links TRBV11-2 with TRBJ1-2, with D hard to call. Trimming pared 4 bases from V and 0 bases from J, leaving 12 bases between. This CDR3 comprises 15 residues. Germline V gives CDR1 SGHAT, CDR2 FQNNGV. The CDR3 nucleotides read TGTGCCAGCAGCTCCCCTCCCGGGGCTAACTATGGCTACACCTTC. Translated: CASSSPPGANYGYTF.

J is TRBJ1-1 and V is TRBV6-1; a possible D gene is TRBD1 (5 bases). Germline-derived CDR1 and CDR2 are MNHNS and SASEGT. This CDR3 contains 16 residues. V lost 3 bases and J 5 bases, leaving 19 bases between the germline ends. The CDR3 spells CASSDAGKSVKTEAFF. The CDR3 region has the DNA TGTGCCAGCAGTGACGCAGGGAAGTCAGTTAAGACTGAAGCTTTCTTT.

This chain uses TRBV25-1 with TRBJ1-1, with D unclear. The CDR3 is 13 residues long. Trimming took off 6 bases at V and 1 base at J, with 9 bases between the two ends. The V gene's germline CDR1 is MGHDK and CDR2 SYGVNS. The CDR3 DNA sequence: TGTGCCAGCAGCCCCGGGAGGAACACTGAAGCTTTCTTT. This gives the protein CASSPGRNTEAFF.

DNA for the CDR3: TGCGCCAGCAGCAGATACAGGGGCGGGGAGCTGTTTTTT. Translation: CASSRYRGGELFF. This chain uses TRBV10-1 with TRBJ2-2; 7 positions match TRBD1. This CDR3 region has 13 residues. Germline trimming cut 6 bases from V and 7 bases from J; bases unmatched to any gene: 5. CDR1 and CDR2 from the germline V gene are WNHNN and SYGVQD (reference sequence).

DNA of the CDR3: TGTGCCATCAAGGACGAACAGGGGAACTATGGCTACACCTTC. Its translation: CAIKDEQGNYGYTF. The gene calls are TRBV10-3 and TRBJ1-2; 7 bases map to TRBD1. CDR3 size: 14 residues. V trimming: 7 bases; J trimming: 2 bases; junction bases outside the gene matches: 7. CDR1 and CDR2 (germline): ENHRY, SYGVKD.

The chain joins TRBV4-1 to TRBJ2-7, with TRBD1 as a possible D gene (5 bases). V gave up 2 bases and J gave up 4 bases, with 15 bases separating them. CDR3 length: 15 residues. Germline assignment: CDR1 MGHRA and CDR2 YSYEKL. This chain's CDR3 is CASSQLEKGQYEQYF. In DNA form, the CDR3 reads TGCGCCAGCAGCCAACTTGAAAAGGGGCAATACGAGCAGTACTTC.

The chain carries TRBV9 and TRBJ1-2; the D gene is possibly TRBD1 (6 bases). Trimming took 0 bases from V and 8 from J, leaving 23 bases between them. This CDR3 is built from 17 residues. CDR1 is SGDLS and CDR2 is YYNGEE in the germline V gene. CDR3 in amino acids: CASSVGIGGGPKEGYTF. CDR3 DNA: TGTGCCAGCAGCGTAGGAATTGGGGGGGGCCCCAAGGAGGGCTACACCTTC. The variable domain in full, with the rest retrieved from reference TRBV9 and TRBJ1-2, is DSGVTQTPKHLITATGQRVTLRCSPRSGDLSVYWYQQSLDQGLQFLIQYYNGEERAKGNILERFSAQQFPDLHSELNLSSLELGDSALYFCASSVGIGGGPKEGYTFGSGTRLTVV.

The V gene is TRBV5-1, the J gene TRBJ2-7; perhaps TRBD2 as D (5 bases). The CDR3 is made up of 13 amino acids. V lost 1 base, J lost 2 bases, and 7 bases lay in between. From germline, CDR1 is SGHRS and CDR2 YFSETQ. CDR3 DNA sequence: TGCGCCAGCAGCTTGACACTAGCCTACGAGCAGTACTTC. It specifies CASSLTLAYEQYF.

This sequence joins TRBV9 and TRBJ2-2; D remains ambiguous. From germline, CDR1 is SGDLS and CDR2 YYNGEE. V lost 3 bases to trimming and J lost 1 base, with 7 bases between them. CDR3 length: 14 amino acids. CDR3 nucleotides: TGTGCCAGCAGCGCGCGACAGAACACCGGGGAGCTGTTTTTT. It encodes CASSARQNTGELFF.

This chain uses TRBV7-2 with TRBJ2-1, with D uncertain. This CDR3 has 11 amino acids. Germline V gene data show CDR1 as SGHTA and CDR2 as FQGNSA. Trimming left V 4 bases short and J 8 bases short, with 6 bases between. CDR3 sequence (DNA): TGTGCCAGCAGCTCCCGGGATGAGCAGTTCTTC. This encodes CASSSRDEQFF. The variable domain in full, with the rest retrieved from reference TRBV7-2 and TRBJ2-1, is GAGVSQSPSNKVTEKGKDVELRCDPISGHTALYWYRQSLGQGLEFLIYFQGNSAPDKSGLPSDRFSAERTGGSVSTLTIQRTQQEDSAVYLCASSSRDEQFFGPGTRLTVL.

CDR3: CAISESGDREGHF. The CDR3 bases are TGTGCCATCAGTGAGTCAGGGGACAGGGAGGGGCATTTT. The rearrangement links TRBV10-3 to TRBJ1-5, with 9 positions matching TRBD1. Germline-derived CDR1 and CDR2 are ENHRY and SYGVKD. V was clipped by 0 bases and J by 15 bases; unmatched bases: 6. The CDR3 consists of 13 residues.

The genes are TRBV27 and TRBJ1-1; 7 bases line up with TRBD1. Unmatched junction bases numbered 5, after V lost 6 bases and J lost 1 base. The CDR3 runs 14 residues. From germline, CDR1 is MNHEY and CDR2 SMNVEV (reference sequence). The CDR3 region is CASRQTGKNTEAFF. The CDR3, as DNA: TGTGCCAGCAGGCAGACAGGGAAGAACACTGAAGCTTTCTTT.

The gene calls are TRBV9 and TRBJ2-4; D is unresolved. This CDR3 is 14 amino acids long. Per the germline V gene, CDR1 is SGDLS and CDR2 is YYNGEE. With 4 bases removed from V and 3 bases from J, the gap between germline ends came to 11 bases. CDR3 in amino acids: CASSPPYGKNIQYF. The CDR3 nucleotides are TGTGCCAGCAGCCCCCCGTACGGCAAAAACATTCAGTACTTC. The entire variable domain, with the rest obtained from reference TRBV9 and TRBJ2-4, is as follows: DSGVTQTPKHLITATGQRVTLRCSPRSGDLSVYWYQQSLDQGLQFLIQYYNGEERAKGNILERFSAQQFPDLHSELNLSSLELGDSALYFCASSPPYGKNIQYFGAGTRLSVL.

V usage is TRBV19 and J usage is TRBJ1-1, with 9 bases matching TRBD1. Germline CDR1 is LNHDA and CDR2 is SQIVND (reference sequence). The length of the CDR3 is 15 residues. V shed 4 bases, J shed 4 bases, and the junction held 7 bases outside the gene matches. The CDR3 loop is CASSKSGTGSTEAFF. CDR3 coding DNA: TGTGCCAGTAGTAAGTCCGGGACAGGGTCCACTGAAGCTTTCTTT. Using reference TRBV19 and TRBJ1-1 for the parts outside the CDR3, the full variable domain is DGGITQSPKYLFRKEGQNVTLSCEQNLNHDAMYWYRQDPGQGLRLIYYSQIVNDFQKGDIAEGYSVSREKKESFPLTVTSAQKNPTAFYLCASSKSGTGSTEAFFGQGTRLTVV.

The rearrangement links TRBV5-1 to TRBJ1-1, with D perhaps matching TRBD1 (5 bases). Germline V gives CDR1 SGHRS, CDR2 YFSETQ. The CDR3 consists of 13 residues. The V gene lost 5 bases and the J gene lost 11 bases, with 19 bases spanning the gap. The CDR3 bases are TGCGCCAGCAGAGAATCGACAGACCGTGGGGCTTTCTTT. It specifies CASRESTDRGAFF.